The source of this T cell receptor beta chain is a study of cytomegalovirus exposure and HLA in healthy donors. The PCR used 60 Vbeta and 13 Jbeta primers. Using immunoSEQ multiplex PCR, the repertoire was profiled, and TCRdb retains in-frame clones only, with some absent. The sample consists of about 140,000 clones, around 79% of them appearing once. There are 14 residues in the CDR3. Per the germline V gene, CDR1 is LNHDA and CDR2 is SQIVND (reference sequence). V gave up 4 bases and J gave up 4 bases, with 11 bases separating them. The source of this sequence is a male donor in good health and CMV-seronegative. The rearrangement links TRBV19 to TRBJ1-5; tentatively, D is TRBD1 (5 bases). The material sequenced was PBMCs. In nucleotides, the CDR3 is TGTGCCAGTAGTACGGACATGTATAATCAGCCCCAGCATTTT. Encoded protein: CASSTDMYNQPQHF.